This T cell receptor beta chain was recorded in a study of T-cell memory formation after mild COVID-19. Points from the study as a whole: Contracting CD8+ clones were enriched in EMRA, CD4+ mainly in CM and EM.

V shed 11 bases and J shed 1 base, with 14 bases lying between them. The CDR3 length is 13 residues. TCRdb recomputed calls from the 5' RACE reads with MiXCR, one row per CDR3 protein. The table lists approximately 430,000 distinct CDR3 sequences, under 25% of them singletons. Details on this clonotype: The antigen is not known.

The chain uses TRBV12-3 or TRBV12-4 and TRBJ1-1; D ambiguous. The sequenced sample was PBMCs or a T cell subset sorted from them (not recorded which). This TCR was sampled from an adult woman who had mild COVID-19 (a few samples of this study predate the infection). Cell type and time point are not known. The CDR3 DNA reads as TGTGCCTTGAAGTCGTACAGGAACACTGAAGCTTTCTTT. Protein product: CALKSYRNTEAFF.